These 32 T cell receptor beta chains came from one sample sequenced in a study of blood T cell repertoires in COVID-19 (TCRdb year 2020). The library was built by means of the immunoSEQ multiplex PCR assay. The table comes from immuneACCESS by way of TCRdb, which keeps in-frame sequences with V and J called. Part of the clones is missing from these tables; in studies checked, under half for an unresolved V gene and the rest for unknown reasons. This sample has about 260,000 clones in its table, and 80% to 90% of those were observed once. The ten biggest clones cover roughly 10% of the sample. The sequenced sample was peripheral blood. The receptors originated from a woman between 65 and 79 years old with COVID-19, enrolled during active disease.

In DNA, the CDR3 is TGTGCCAGTACCCCGACAGGGGGCGCCGATCAGCCCCAGCATTTT. Residues: CASTPTGGADQPQHF. V usage is TRBV19 and J usage is TRBJ1-5; the match to TRBD1 covers 10 bases. V lost 7 bases, J lost 5 bases, and 8 bases stayed unmatched. Germline V lookup: CDR1 LNHDA, CDR2 SQIVND (reference sequence). The CDR3 is made up of 15 amino acids.

This chain uses TRBV20-1 with TRBJ2-3; tentatively, D is TRBD1 (5 bases). Germline V gene sequence: CDR1 DFQATT, CDR2 SNEGSKA (reference sequence). The V end lost 5 bases, the J end lost 6 bases, and 9 bases lay between the germline ends. CDR3 size: 11 residues. CDR3 sequence reads: CSAGSGDTQYF. CDR3 DNA: TGCAGTGCTGGCTCAGGGGATACGCAGTATTTT.

The chain employs TRBV3-1 (or the pseudogene TRBV3-2) and TRBJ1-5; D gene uncertain. The V and J ends lost 0 bases and 4 bases respectively, with 7 bases between them. The CDR3 loop spans 14 amino acids. Per the germline V gene, CDR1 is LGHDT and CDR2 is YNNKEL (reference sequence). CDR3 nucleotides: TGTGCCAGCAGCCAAGATTCCAGTAATCAGCCCCAGCATTTT. This codes for CASSQDSSNQPQHF.

The CDR3 DNA sequence: TGTGCCAGCAGCTTCAGGGGGGCTGAAGCTTTCTTT. Its protein is CASSFRGAEAFF. This chain uses TRBV5-6 with TRBJ1-1; 7 bases are shared with TRBD1. This CDR3 has 12 residues. Germline loops: CDR1 SGHDT, CDR2 YYEEEE. J gave up 6 bases and V 2 bases, and 1 base lay outside the gene matches.

The genes are TRBV21-1 and TRBJ1-5; the listed D gene, TRBD1, was not tested against the DNA. TRBV21-1 is a documented pseudogene. The CDR3 extends over 16 amino acids. CDR3 residues: CASTKTWTGPNQPQHF. CDR3 DNA sequence: TGTGCCAGCACCAAAACCTGGACAGGCCCTAATCAGCCCCAGCATTTT.

There are a few counts of this clone. The chain combines TRBV7-8 with TRBJ2-7, with D hard to call. The ends were cut back, 0 bases at V and 5 bases at J, with 8 bases in the middle. In germline, CDR1 is SGHVS, CDR2 FQNEAQ. The CDR3 contains 13 residues. CDR3 loop: CASSLAWSHEQYF. CDR3 sequence (DNA): TGTGCCAGCAGCTTAGCTTGGAGCCACGAGCAGTACTTC.

V and J are TRBV11-2 and TRBJ2-1; D possibly corresponds to TRBD2 (5 bases). From germline, CDR1 is SGHAT and CDR2 FQNNGV. V lost 7 bases, J lost 1 base, and 14 bases lay in between. This CDR3 spans 15 amino acids. The CDR3 coding sequence is TGTGCCAGCACCTACGGGGTAGGATCCTACAATGAGCAGTTCTTC. This translates into CASTYGVGSYNEQFF.

This rearrangement joins TRBV27 to TRBJ1-1; 10 bases map to TRBD1. The germline CDR1 and CDR2 sequences are MNHEY and SMNVEV (reference sequence). The CDR3 has 12 amino acids. V was pared by 10 bases and J by 5 bases, with 4 bases of the junction left unmatched. The CDR3 loop reads CATGQGGTEAFF. In nucleotides, the CDR3 is TGTGCCACCGGACAGGGGGGGACTGAAGCTTTCTTT.

V is TRBV24-1 and J is TRBJ1-2, with TRBD1 matching over 7 bases. The CDR3 runs to 14 residues. V gave up 1 base and J gave up 4 bases; unmatched junction bases: 2. Per the germline V gene, CDR1 is KGHDR and CDR2 is SFDVKD. DNA for the CDR3: TGTGCCACCAGTGATTTTGGGACAGCCTATGGCTACACCTTC. Its translation: CATSDFGTAYGYTF.

The gene calls are TRBV9 and TRBJ2-5; 9 nucleotides align to TRBD2. The CDR3 loop spans 13 amino acids. Per germline, CDR1 SGDLS and CDR2 YYNGEE. V dropped 4 bases and J dropped 5; count of bases not matched to a gene: 3. CDR3 loop: CASSPSGRETQYF. CDR3 coding DNA: TGTGCCAGCAGCCCCAGCGGGAGGGAGACCCAGTACTTC.

The chain is built from TRBV10-3 and TRBJ1-4; weak D call: TRBD1 (5 bases). V lost 8 bases to trimming and J lost 0 bases, with 7 bases between them. Per germline, CDR1 ENHRY and CDR2 SYGVKD. This CDR3 has 13 amino acids. CDR3 sequence: CAIRGATNEKLFF. CDR3 bases: TGTGCCATCCGGGGGGCAACTAATGAAAAACTGTTTTTT.

The chain is built from TRBV6-2 or TRBV6-3 and TRBJ2-1; 7 positions match TRBD2. J lost 15 bases, V lost 4 bases, and 6 bases had no gene match. In germline, CDR1 is MNHEY, CDR2 SVGEGT. CDR3 length equals 11 residues. The CDR3 reads CASSLGGVRFF. DNA for the CDR3: TGTGCCAGCAGTTTGGGGGGGGTAAGGTTCTTC.

The chain links TRBV30 to TRBJ2-7, with a tentative D call TRBD1 (6 bases). Germline assignment: CDR1 GTSNPN and CDR2 SVGIG (reference sequence). This CDR3 contains 14 residues. V was trimmed by 4 bases and J by 1 base, leaving 14 bases between them. CDR3 sequence (DNA): TGTGCCTGGACGTACGGGACAATATCCTACGAGCAGTACTTC. Translated: CAWTYGTISYEQYF.

The chain has TRBV19 and TRBJ1-1; a weak D match, TRBD1 (6 bases). V was trimmed by 4 bases and J by 6 bases, leaving 12 bases between them. This CDR3 is 13 amino acids long. CDR1 is LNHDA, CDR2 SQIVND, per germline (reference sequence). The DNA of the CDR3 is TGTGCCAGTAGTACCACAGGGTCCCCTGAAGCTTTCTTT. This sequence encodes CASSTTGSPEAFF.

This chain uses TRBV4-3 with TRBJ2-1; D possibly corresponds to TRBD2 (6 bases). The CDR3 sequence is 13 residues long. The V and J ends lost 4 bases and 9 bases respectively, with 13 bases between them. The V gene's germline CDR1 is LGHNA and CDR2 YSLEER. The CDR3, as DNA: TGCGCCAGCAGCCGACGACTAGGAAGTGAGCAGTTCTTC. This translates into CASSRRLGSEQFF.

The chain uses TRBV24-1 and TRBJ2-2; 7 nucleotides align to TRBD1. CDR1 is KGHDR, CDR2 SFDVKD, per germline. CDR3 length equals 15 residues. The ends lost 4 bases at V and 6 bases at J; junction bases unmatched: 7. The CDR3 nucleotides are TGTGCCACCAGTGAACCCCGGACAGGAGCCGGGGAGCTGTTTTTT. It is translated as CATSEPRTGAGELFF.

The CDR3 reads CASSSIMTREQYF. CDR3 bases: TGTGCCAGCAGTTCTATAATGACACGGGAGCAGTACTTC. The J gene is TRBJ2-7, the V gene TRBV27; D gene uncertain. Trimming took off 4 bases at V and 7 bases at J, with 14 bases between the two ends. The CDR3 length is 13 residues. Germline lookup yields CDR1 MNHEY and CDR2 SMNVEV (reference sequence).

The chain joins TRBV7-8 to TRBJ2-5, with D maybe TRBD2 (6 bases). Germline V gene lookup returns CDR1 SGHVS and CDR2 FQNEAQ. V lost 5 bases and J lost 4, with 14 bases in between. This CDR3 has 14 amino acids. The CDR3 nucleotides read TGTGCCAGCAGCACGGGGGACCGCCGAGAGACCCAGTACTTC. Protein sequence: CASSTGDRRETQYF.

V gene TRBV27 combines with J gene TRBJ1-1, with 11 bases that match TRBD1. CDR3 length: 14 amino acids. Germline values: CDR1 MNHEY, CDR2 SMNVEV (reference sequence). J was trimmed by 8 bases and V by 6 bases; bases with no gene match: 8. Written as DNA, the CDR3 is TGTGCCAGCAGACAAACCGGGACAGGGGGAGAAGCTTTCTTT. Encoded protein: CASRQTGTGGEAFF.

This clone occurred once. The V and J genes are TRBV28 and TRBJ1-6; 7 bases agree with TRBD1. Germline loops: CDR1 MDHEN, CDR2 SYDVKM. J lost 9 bases, V lost 2 bases, and 4 bases had no gene match. The CDR3 has 14 residues. DNA for the CDR3: TGTGCCAGCAGTTTACTCCAGGGGGTTTCACCCCTCCACTTT. Its translation is CASSLLQGVSPLHF.

This chain links TRBV12-3 or TRBV12-4 with TRBJ1-5; TRBD1 is a possible D gene (6 bases). The CDR3 totals 13 residues. Trimming took off 5 bases at V and 6 bases at J, with 11 bases between the two ends. This chain's CDR3 is CASSPARGQPQHF. Here the CDR3 DNA reads TGTGCCAGCAGTCCCGCCAGGGGTCAGCCCCAGCATTTT.

V is TRBV12-3 or TRBV12-4 and J is TRBJ2-3; 8 bases are shared with TRBD2. The CDR3 length is 13 residues. V lost 5 bases and J lost 7; bases outside the gene matches: 5. The chain's CDR3 is CASSRAGEYTQYF. CDR3 DNA: TGTGCCAGCAGTCGAGCGGGAGAGTATACGCAGTATTTT.

The V and J genes are TRBV24-1 and TRBJ2-5; 7 bases match TRBD1. The CDR3 spans 14 residues. Trimming at V came to 5 bases and at J to 2 bases, leaving 4 bases not matched to a gene. Germline V gene data show CDR1 as KGHDR and CDR2 as SFDVKD. The CDR3, as DNA: TGTGCCACCAGTGTCCCGGGACAGCAAGAGACCCAGTACTTC. Protein: CATSVPGQQETQYF.

This sequence joins TRBV20-1 and TRBJ1-1; maybe TRBD1 (6 bases). V was pared by 2 bases and J by 10 bases, with 8 bases between. Germline V gives CDR1 DFQATT, CDR2 SNEGSKA (reference sequence). This CDR3 contains 10 residues. In nucleotides, the CDR3 is TGCAGTGCTAGAACAGGGAGAGCTTTCTTT. Amino acids: CSARTGRAFF.

The chain uses TRBV24-1 and TRBJ2-1; 7 bases match TRBD1. Trimming at V came to 5 bases and at J to 9 bases, leaving 6 bases not matched to a gene. CDR3 length: 13 amino acids. Germline values: CDR1 KGHDR, CDR2 SFDVKD. The CDR3 DNA is TGTGCCACCAGTGGGCAGGGGGTAGGTGAGCAGTTCTTC. This sequence encodes CATSGQGVGEQFF.

The chain is built from TRBV9 and TRBJ1-1; a possible D gene is TRBD1 (5 bases). V was pared by 2 bases and J by 5 bases, with 13 bases between. Germline CDR1 SGDLS, CDR2 YYNGEE. The CDR3 contains 14 residues. The DNA of the CDR3 is TGTGCCAGCAGCGTCCTGCAGGGTGGGACTGAAGCTTTCTTT. Its translation is CASSVLQGGTEAFF.

The chain employs TRBV24-1 and TRBJ1-1, with D perhaps matching TRBD1 (5 bases). The CDR3 contains 13 residues. The V gene's germline CDR1 is KGHDR and CDR2 SFDVKD. V was cut by 4 bases and J by 1 base, with 6 bases left in between. The CDR3 DNA reads TGTGCCACCAGTGACACAGGGAACACTGAAGCTTTCTTT. Residues: CATSDTGNTEAFF.

CDR3 bases: TGTGCCAGCAGCTCCCGACGACAGGGGAGAAGGGAAAAACTGTTTTTT. It encodes CASSSRRQGRREKLFF. This chain uses TRBV5-6 with TRBJ1-4, with 8 nucleotides matching TRBD1. The CDR3 spans 16 residues. Germline trimming cut 3 bases from V and 8 bases from J; bases unmatched to any gene: 12. Germline-derived CDR1 and CDR2 are SGHDT and YYEEEE. Full variable domain (remainder filled in from reference TRBV5-6 and TRBJ1-4): DAGVTQSPTHLIKTRGQQVTLRCSPKSGHDTVSWYQQALGQGPQFIFQYYEEEERQRGNFPDRFSGHQFPNYSSELNVNALLLGDSALYLCASSSRRQGRREKLFFGSGTQLSVL.

Here the CDR3 DNA reads TGTGCCAGTGCCCAGAAAGACAAGCGGGAGACCCAGTACTTC. Amino acids: CASAQKDKRETQYF. This chain uses TRBV19 with TRBJ2-5; perhaps TRBD2 as D (5 bases). The CDR3 runs 14 residues. Germline CDR1 and CDR2: LNHDA and SQIVND (reference sequence). V lost 8 bases and J 5 bases, leaving 18 bases between the germline ends. The full variable domain, in which reference TRBV19 and TRBJ2-5 provide the parts outside the CDR3, is DGGITQSPKYLFRKEGQNVTLSCEQNLNHDAMYWYRQDPGQGLRLIYYSQIVNDFQKGDIAEGYSVSREKKESFPLTVTSAQKNPTAFYLCASAQKDKRETQYFGPGTRLLVL.

The gene calls are TRBV3-1 (or the pseudogene TRBV3-2) and TRBJ2-7, with a possible D match to TRBD1 (5 bases). CDR1 is LGHDT and CDR2 is YNNKEL in the germline V gene (reference sequence). Trimming cost V 3 bases and J 2 bases, with 11 bases left between them. The CDR3 length is 14 residues. The DNA for the CDR3 is TGTGCCAGCAGCCAGGCGACAGTGACCTACGAGCAGTACTTC. It specifies CASSQATVTYEQYF.

The chain is built from TRBV5-1 and TRBJ2-7; possibly TRBD2 for D (6 bases). The CDR3 spans 15 residues. V was clipped by 0 bases and J by 6 bases, with 16 bases between them. CDR1 and CDR2 (germline): SGHRS, YFSETQ. The CDR3 DNA sequence: TGCGCCAGCAGCTTGGCCTTGGGGACTTTATCCGAGCAGTACTTC. This translates into CASSLALGTLSEQYF.

The V call is TRBV30, the J call TRBJ1-4; 11 bases map to TRBD1. CDR1 is GTSNPN and CDR2 is SVGIG in the germline V gene (reference sequence). Trimming removed 3 bases from V and 7 bases from J; junction bases left unmatched: 1. The CDR3 is 13 residues long. CDR3 protein: CAWRDRGLEKLFF. The CDR3 DNA reads TGTGCCTGGAGGGACAGGGGGCTTGAAAAACTGTTTTTT. Filled out from reference TRBV30 and TRBJ1-4, the complete variable domain reads SQTIHQWPATLVQPVGSPLSLECTVEGTSNPNLYWYRQAAGRGLQLLFYSVGIGQISSEVPQNLSASRPQDRQFILSSKKLLLSDSGFYLCAWRDRGLEKLFFGSGTQLSVL.